This T cell receptor (beta chain) was obtained from a study of T cells in Graves' hyperthyroidism and ophthalmopathy. The PBMCs were sourced from fresh peripheral blood (less than 11 ml). RNA transcripts served as the template for amplifying TCR beta CDR3 regions. HTBI primers drove first-round RT-PCR of the TCR CDR3. TCRdb recomputed calls from the multiplex PCR reads with MiXCR, one row per CDR3 protein. The repertoire holds under 800,000 distinct CDR3 sequences, with roughly 15% as singletons. The receptor was isolated from a woman aged 18-29 years with Graves' hyperthyroidism. Sequences were obtained from blood.

CDR3 nucleotide sequence: TGTGCCAGCAGCTTGATGAGCGGGAGCGATGAGCAGTTCTTC. Its translation is CASSLMSGSDEQFF. The V call is TRBV11-2, the J call TRBJ2-1; TRBD2 agrees at 8 bases. This CDR3 is built from 14 residues. Trimming at V came to 3 bases and at J to 8 bases, leaving 6 bases not matched to a gene. Germline loops: CDR1 SGHAT, CDR2 FQNNGV.